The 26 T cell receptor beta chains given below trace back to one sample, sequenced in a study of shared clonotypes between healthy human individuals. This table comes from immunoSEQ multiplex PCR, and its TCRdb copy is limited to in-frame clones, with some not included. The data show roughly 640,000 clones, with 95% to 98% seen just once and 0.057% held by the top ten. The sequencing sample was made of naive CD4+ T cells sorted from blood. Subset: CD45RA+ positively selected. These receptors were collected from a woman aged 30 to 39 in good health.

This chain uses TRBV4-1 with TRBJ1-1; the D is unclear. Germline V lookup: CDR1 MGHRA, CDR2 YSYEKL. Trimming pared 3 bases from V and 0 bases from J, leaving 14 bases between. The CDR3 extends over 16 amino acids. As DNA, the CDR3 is TGCGCCAGCAGCCACCTAATCTCAGTTATGAACACTGAAGCTTTCTTT. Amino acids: CASSHLISVMNTEAFF.

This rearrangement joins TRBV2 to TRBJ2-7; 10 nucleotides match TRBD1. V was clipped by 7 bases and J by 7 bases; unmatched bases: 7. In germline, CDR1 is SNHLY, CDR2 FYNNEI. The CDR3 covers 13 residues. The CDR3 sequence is CASTRQGAGEQYF. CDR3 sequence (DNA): TGTGCCAGCACGAGACAGGGGGCGGGAGAGCAGTACTTC. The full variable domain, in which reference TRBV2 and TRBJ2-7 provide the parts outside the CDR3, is EPEVTQTPSHQVTQMGQEVILRCVPISNHLYFYWYRQILGQKVEFLVSFYNNEISEKSEIFDDQFSVERPDGSNFTLKIRSTKLEDSAMYFCASTRQGAGEQYFGPGTRLTVT.

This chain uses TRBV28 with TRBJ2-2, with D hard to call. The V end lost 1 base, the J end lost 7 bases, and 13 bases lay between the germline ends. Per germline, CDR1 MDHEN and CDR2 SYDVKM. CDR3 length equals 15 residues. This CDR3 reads CASSLSASQGGELFF. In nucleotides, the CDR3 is TGTGCCAGCAGTTTATCGGCTAGTCAAGGCGGGGAGCTGTTTTTT. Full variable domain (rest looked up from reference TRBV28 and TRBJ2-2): DVKVTQSSRYLVKRTGEKVFLECVQDMDHENMFWYRQDPGLGLRLIYFSYDVKMKEKGDIPEGYSVSREKKERFSLILESASTNQTSMYLCASSLSASQGGELFFGEGSRLTVL.

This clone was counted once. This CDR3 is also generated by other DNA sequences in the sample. CDR3 DNA: TGTGCCAGCAGCTTGGCCGCGGGGAGGTCCTACGAGCAGTACTTC. Its translation is CASSLAAGRSYEQYF. The chain couples TRBV5-4 to TRBJ2-7; D possibly corresponds to TRBD2 (6 bases). The CDR3 totals 15 residues. The V gene lost 0 bases and the J gene lost 1 base, with 11 bases spanning the gap. In germline, CDR1 is SGHNT, CDR2 YYREEE (reference sequence).

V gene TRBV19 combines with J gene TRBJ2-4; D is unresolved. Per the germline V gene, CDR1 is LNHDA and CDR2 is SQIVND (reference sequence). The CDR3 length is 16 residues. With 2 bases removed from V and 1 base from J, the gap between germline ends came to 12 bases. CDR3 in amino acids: CASSILPPGAKNIQYF. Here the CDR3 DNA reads TGTGCCAGTAGTATACTCCCTCCTGGGGCCAAAAACATTCAGTACTTC.

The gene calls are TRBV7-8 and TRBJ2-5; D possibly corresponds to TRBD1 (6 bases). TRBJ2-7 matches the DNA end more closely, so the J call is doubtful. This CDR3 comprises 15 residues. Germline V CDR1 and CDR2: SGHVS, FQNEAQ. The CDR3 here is CASSLGDIRPYEQYF. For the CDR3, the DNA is TGTGCCAGCAGCTTAGGGGACATTCGCCCCTACGAGCAGTACTTC.

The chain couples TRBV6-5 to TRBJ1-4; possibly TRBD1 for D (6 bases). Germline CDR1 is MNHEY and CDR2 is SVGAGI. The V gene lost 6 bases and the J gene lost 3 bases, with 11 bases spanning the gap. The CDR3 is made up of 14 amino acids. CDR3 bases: TGTGCCAGCAGCAGGGGCCGGTCTAATGAAAAACTGTTTTTT. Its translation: CASSRGRSNEKLFF.

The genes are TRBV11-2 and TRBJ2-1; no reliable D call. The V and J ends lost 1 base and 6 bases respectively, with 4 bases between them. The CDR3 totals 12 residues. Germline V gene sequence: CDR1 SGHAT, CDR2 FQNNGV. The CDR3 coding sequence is TGTGCCAGCAGCTTAGTGACCAATGAGCAGTTCTTC. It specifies CASSLVTNEQFF.

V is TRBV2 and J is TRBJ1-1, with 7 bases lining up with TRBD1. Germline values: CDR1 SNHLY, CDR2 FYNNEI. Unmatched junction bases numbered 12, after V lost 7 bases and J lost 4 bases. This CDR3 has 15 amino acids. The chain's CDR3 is CASMGEGSGGTEAFF. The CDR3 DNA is TGTGCCAGCATGGGCGAGGGCTCAGGGGGCACTGAAGCTTTCTTT.

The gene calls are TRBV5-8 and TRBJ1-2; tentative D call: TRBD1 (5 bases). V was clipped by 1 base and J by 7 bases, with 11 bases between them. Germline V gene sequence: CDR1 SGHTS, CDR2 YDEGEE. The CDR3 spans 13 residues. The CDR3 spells CASSLQGYGGYTF. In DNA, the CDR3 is TGTGCCAGCAGCTTGCAGGGATACGGTGGCTACACCTTC.

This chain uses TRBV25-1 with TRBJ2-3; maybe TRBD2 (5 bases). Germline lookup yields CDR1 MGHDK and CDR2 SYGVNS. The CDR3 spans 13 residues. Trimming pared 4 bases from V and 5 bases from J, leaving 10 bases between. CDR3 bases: TGTGCCAGCAGTGTCGGTGGAGGAGATACGCAGTATTTT. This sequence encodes CASSVGGGDTQYF.

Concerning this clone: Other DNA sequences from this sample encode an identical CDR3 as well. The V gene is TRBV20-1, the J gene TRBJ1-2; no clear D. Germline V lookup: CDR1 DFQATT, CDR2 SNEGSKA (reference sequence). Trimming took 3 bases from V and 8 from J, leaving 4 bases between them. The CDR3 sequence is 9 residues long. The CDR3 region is CSASRGYTF. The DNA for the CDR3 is TGCAGTGCTAGTCGAGGCTACACCTTC.

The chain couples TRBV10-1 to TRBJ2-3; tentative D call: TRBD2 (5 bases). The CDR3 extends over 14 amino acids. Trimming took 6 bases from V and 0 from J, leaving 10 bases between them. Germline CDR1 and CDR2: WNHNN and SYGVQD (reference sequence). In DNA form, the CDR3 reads TGCGCCAGCAGCGAGGGCCGTAGCACAGATACGCAGTATTTT. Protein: CASSEGRSTDTQYF.

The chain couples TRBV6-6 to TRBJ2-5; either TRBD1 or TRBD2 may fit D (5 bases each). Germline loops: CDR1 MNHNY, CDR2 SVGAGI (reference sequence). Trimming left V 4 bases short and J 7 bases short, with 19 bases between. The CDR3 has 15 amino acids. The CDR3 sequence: CASSLGTASLGTQYF. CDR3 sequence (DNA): TGTGCCAGCAGTTTAGGGACGGCAAGTCTCGGGACCCAGTACTTC.

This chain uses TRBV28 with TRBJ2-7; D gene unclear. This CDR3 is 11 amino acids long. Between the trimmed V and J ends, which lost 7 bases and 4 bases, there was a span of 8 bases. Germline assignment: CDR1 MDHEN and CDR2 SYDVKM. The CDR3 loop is CASINSYEQYF. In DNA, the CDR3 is TGTGCCAGCATAAACAGTTACGAGCAGTACTTC.

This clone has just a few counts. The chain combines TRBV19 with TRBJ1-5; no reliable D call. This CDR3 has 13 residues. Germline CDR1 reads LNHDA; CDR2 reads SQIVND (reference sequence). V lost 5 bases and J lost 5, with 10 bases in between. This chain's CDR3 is CASSWADHQPQHF. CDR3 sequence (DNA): TGTGCCAGTAGTTGGGCAGACCATCAGCCCCAGCATTTT.

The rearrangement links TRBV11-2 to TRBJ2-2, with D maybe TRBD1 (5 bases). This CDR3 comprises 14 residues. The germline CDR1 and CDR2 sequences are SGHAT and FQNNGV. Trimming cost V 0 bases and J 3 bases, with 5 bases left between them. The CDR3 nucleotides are TGTGCCAGCAGCTTAGACAGGGACACCGGGGAGCTGTTTTTT. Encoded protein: CASSLDRDTGELFF.

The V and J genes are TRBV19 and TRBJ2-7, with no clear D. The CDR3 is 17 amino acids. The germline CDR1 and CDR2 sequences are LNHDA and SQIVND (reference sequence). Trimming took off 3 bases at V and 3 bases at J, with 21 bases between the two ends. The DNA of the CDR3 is TGTGCCAGTAGTATGACGCACGCGACTCCAGGCGGCTACGAGCAGTACTTC. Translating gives CASSMTHATPGGYEQYF.

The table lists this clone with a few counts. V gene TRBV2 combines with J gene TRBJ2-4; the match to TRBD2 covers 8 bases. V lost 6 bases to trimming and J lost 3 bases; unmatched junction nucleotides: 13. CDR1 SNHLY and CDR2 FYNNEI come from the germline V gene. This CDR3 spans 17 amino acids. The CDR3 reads CASSLRPSGSGKNIQYF. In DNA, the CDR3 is TGTGCCAGCAGCCTTAGACCGAGCGGGAGTGGCAAAAACATTCAGTACTTC.

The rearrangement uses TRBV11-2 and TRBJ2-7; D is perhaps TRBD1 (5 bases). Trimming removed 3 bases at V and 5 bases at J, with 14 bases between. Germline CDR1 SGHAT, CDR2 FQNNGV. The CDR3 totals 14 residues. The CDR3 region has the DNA TGTGCCAGCAGCTTCAGGCAGGGTCTTAACGAGCAGTACTTC. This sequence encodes CASSFRQGLNEQYF. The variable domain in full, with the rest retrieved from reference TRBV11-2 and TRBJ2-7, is EAGVAQSPRYKIIEKRQSVAFWCNPISGHATLYWYQQILGQGPKLLIQFQNNGVVDDSQLPKDRFSAERLKGVDSTLKIQPAKLEDSAVYLCASSFRQGLNEQYFGPGTRLTVT.

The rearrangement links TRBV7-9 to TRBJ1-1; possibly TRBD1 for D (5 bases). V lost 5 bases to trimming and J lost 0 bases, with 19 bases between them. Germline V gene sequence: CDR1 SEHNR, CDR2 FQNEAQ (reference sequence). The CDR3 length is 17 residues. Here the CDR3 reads CASSPYRNTPMNTEAFF. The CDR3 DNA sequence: TGTGCCAGCAGCCCCTACAGGAATACCCCTATGAACACTGAAGCTTTCTTT. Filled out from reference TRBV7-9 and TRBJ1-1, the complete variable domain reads DTGVSQNPRHKITKRGQNVTFRCDPISEHNRLYWYRQTLGQGPEFLTYFQNEAQLEKSRLLSDRFSAERPKGSFSTLEIQRTEQGDSAMYLCASSPYRNTPMNTEAFFGQGTRLTVV.

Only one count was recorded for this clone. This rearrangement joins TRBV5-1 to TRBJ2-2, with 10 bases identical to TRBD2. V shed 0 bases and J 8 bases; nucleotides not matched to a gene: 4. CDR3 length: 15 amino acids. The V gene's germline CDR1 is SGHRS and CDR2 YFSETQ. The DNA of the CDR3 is TGCGCCAGCAGCTTGGTCCTAGCGGGGGAAGGGGAGCTGTTTTTT. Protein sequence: CASSLVLAGEGELFF.

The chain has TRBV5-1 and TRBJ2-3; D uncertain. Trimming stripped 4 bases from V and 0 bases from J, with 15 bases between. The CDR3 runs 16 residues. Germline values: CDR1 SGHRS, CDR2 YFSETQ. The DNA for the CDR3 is TGCGCCAGCAGCCCCTCCGGCGGATCTAGCACAGATACGCAGTATTTT. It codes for CASSPSGGSSTDTQYF. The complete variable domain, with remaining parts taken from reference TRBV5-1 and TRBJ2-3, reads KAGVTQTPRYLIKTRGQQVTLSCSPISGHRSVSWYQQTPGQGLQFLFEYFSETQRNKGNFPGRFSGRQFSNSRSEMNVSTLELGDSALYLCASSPSGGSSTDTQYFGPGTRLTVL.

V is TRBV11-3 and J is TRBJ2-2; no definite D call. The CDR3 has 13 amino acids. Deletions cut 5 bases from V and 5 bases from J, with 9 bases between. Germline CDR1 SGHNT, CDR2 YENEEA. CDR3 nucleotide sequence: TGTGCCAGCAGCCTCCCTCTGACCGGGGAGCTGTTTTTT. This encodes CASSLPLTGELFF.

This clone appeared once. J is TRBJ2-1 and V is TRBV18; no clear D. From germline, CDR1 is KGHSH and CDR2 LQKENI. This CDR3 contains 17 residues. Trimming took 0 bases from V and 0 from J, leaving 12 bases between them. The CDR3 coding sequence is TGTGCCAGCTCACCACCCGGGCTAAGCAGCTCCTACAATGAGCAGTTCTTC. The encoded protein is CASSPPGLSSSYNEQFF.

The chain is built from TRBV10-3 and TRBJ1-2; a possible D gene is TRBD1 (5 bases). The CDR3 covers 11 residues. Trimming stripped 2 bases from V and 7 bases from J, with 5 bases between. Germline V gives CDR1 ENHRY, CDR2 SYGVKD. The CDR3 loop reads CAISEGGGYTF. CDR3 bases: TGTGCCATCAGTGAGGGGGGTGGCTACACCTTC.